Following are 21 T cell receptor beta chains from one sample sequenced in a study of cytotoxic CD8 clonotypes in ibrutinib-treated CLL. Sequencing was performed with immunoSEQ multiplex PCR; in TCRdb, only in-frame clones are kept and a portion is missing. The table records about 26,000 clones, 70% to 90% of them present only once. Sequenced here: PBMCs, sampled after 24 months of ibrutinib treatment. These receptors were obtained from a human donor with chronic lymphocytic leukemia.

J is TRBJ2-3 and V is TRBV6-6; 9 nucleotides match TRBD2. Germline lookup yields CDR1 MNHNY and CDR2 SVGAGI (reference sequence). The CDR3 spans 14 residues. J gave up 4 bases and V 6 bases, and 5 bases lay outside the gene matches. The CDR3 DNA reads as TGTGCCAGCAGAGGCGGGGGGGCAGCAGATACGCAGTATTTT. It yields the protein CASRGGGAADTQYF.

V usage is TRBV19 and J usage is TRBJ2-7, with D unclear. CDR3 length equals 14 residues. V lost 5 bases to trimming and J lost 0 bases, with 11 bases between them. Looked up from germline, CDR1 is LNHDA and CDR2 is SQIVND (reference sequence). CDR3 sequence reads: CASSEQKSSYEQYF. In DNA, the CDR3 is TGTGCCAGTAGTGAGCAGAAGAGCTCCTACGAGCAGTACTTC.

The gene calls are TRBV7-3 and TRBJ2-3; D is perhaps TRBD1 (6 bases). The CDR3 consists of 13 residues. Germline CDR1 and CDR2: SGHTA and FQGTGA. The V gene lost 5 bases and the J gene lost 7 bases, with 13 bases spanning the gap. DNA of the CDR3: TGTGCCAGCAGCCCCGGACAGATGAATACGCAGTATTTT. Translation: CASSPGQMNTQYF.

This chain links TRBV18 with TRBJ1-5; the D gene is possibly TRBD1 (5 bases). Germline loops: CDR1 KGHSH, CDR2 LQKENI. The CDR3 totals 14 residues. V was shortened by 4 bases and J by 3 bases, with 10 bases between the two germline ends. This CDR3 reads CASSRGTDNQPQHF. The CDR3 DNA reads TGTGCCAGCTCACGAGGGACCGACAATCAGCCCCAGCATTTT.

The chain joins TRBV4-2 to TRBJ2-1; D unresolved. V was pared by 5 bases and J by 6 bases, with 14 bases between. Looked up from germline, CDR1 is LGHNA and CDR2 is YNFKEQ. The CDR3 runs 14 residues. CDR3 amino acids: CASSGPTPSNEQFF. The CDR3 DNA reads as TGTGCCAGCAGCGGGCCAACCCCGAGCAATGAGCAGTTCTTC.

The chain couples TRBV6-6 to TRBJ2-7; perhaps TRBD2 as D (7 bases). V lost 4 bases and J 0 bases, leaving 16 bases between the germline ends. The germline V gene encodes CDR1 MNHNY and CDR2 SVGAGI (reference sequence). There are 16 residues in the CDR3. The CDR3 DNA follows: TGTGCCAGCAGTTTCGTCGTGGGGGGGCCCTCCTACGAGCAGTACTTC. It is translated as CASSFVVGGPSYEQYF.

The chain combines TRBV6-5 with TRBJ2-7, with D possibly being TRBD2 (5 bases). V dropped 3 bases and J dropped 3 bases, with 12 bases sitting between them. Germline CDR1 reads MNHEY; CDR2 reads SVGAGI. The CDR3 extends over 14 amino acids. The CDR3 region has the DNA TGTGCCAGCAGTTATGCCGGACGGGACTACGAGCAGTACTTC. This translates into CASSYAGRDYEQYF.

J is TRBJ1-3 and V is TRBV10-3, with a weak D call TRBD1 (5 bases). V dropped 11 bases and J dropped 2 bases, with 16 bases sitting between them. The CDR3 contains 14 residues. Germline CDR1 is ENHRY and CDR2 is SYGVKD. In DNA form, the CDR3 reads TGTGCCGCGCAATCAGGGTGGACTGGAAACACCATATATTTT. Encoded protein: CAAQSGWTGNTIYF.

The rearrangement links TRBV5-4 to TRBJ2-1, with 10 bases identical to TRBD2. The V and J ends lost 0 bases and 9 bases, in that order; junction bases with no gene match: 9. There are 16 residues in the CDR3. The germline V gene has CDR1 SGHNT and CDR2 YYREEE (reference sequence). CDR3 residues: CASSLGVSSGGGEQFF. CDR3 DNA: TGTGCCAGCAGCTTGGGAGTGTCTAGCGGGGGCGGTGAGCAGTTCTTC.

The rearrangement joins TRBV19 to TRBJ1-3; TRBD1 agrees at 7 bases. This CDR3 comprises 17 residues. Unmatched junction bases numbered 12, after V lost 6 bases and J lost 1 base. Germline CDR1 LNHDA, CDR2 SQIVND (reference sequence). The CDR3 loop is CASSTQTGAGSGNTIYF. CDR3 DNA sequence: TGTGCCAGTAGCACCCAAACAGGGGCCGGGTCTGGAAACACCATATATTTT.

This rearrangement joins TRBV5-1 to TRBJ2-5, with D maybe TRBD2 (6 bases). The CDR3 is made up of 15 amino acids. The germline CDR1 and CDR2 sequences are SGHRS and YFSETQ. Trimming pared 4 bases from V and 5 bases from J, leaving 18 bases between. In nucleotides, the CDR3 is TGCGCCAGCAGCCCTTTTTTAGCGGCGCGGGAGACCCAGTACTTC. Amino acid sequence: CASSPFLAARETQYF.

The V and J genes are TRBV19 and TRBJ2-3; TRBD2 agrees at 8 bases. There are 14 residues in the CDR3. After removal of 7 bases from V and 0 bases from J, the junction contained 3 bases not matched to a gene. Germline lookup yields CDR1 LNHDA and CDR2 SQIVND (reference sequence). CDR3 region: CASKGGGSTDTQYF. The CDR3 nucleotides are TGTGCCAGTAAGGGCGGGGGGAGCACAGATACGCAGTATTTT.

Only one count was recorded for this clone. V usage is TRBV27 and J usage is TRBJ1-5; D uncertain. Trimming removed 5 bases at V and 5 bases at J, with 16 bases between. The CDR3 length is 15 residues. Germline CDR1 and CDR2: MNHEY and SMNVEV (reference sequence). The CDR3: CASSPWEERDQPQHF. In DNA, the CDR3 is TGTGCCAGCAGTCCATGGGAGGAGAGAGATCAGCCCCAGCATTTT.

V is TRBV27 and J is TRBJ1-6; 8 nucleotides agree with TRBD1. The germline V gene encodes CDR1 MNHEY and CDR2 SMNVEV (reference sequence). The CDR3 runs to 16 residues. V trimming: 5 bases; J trimming: 10 bases; junction bases outside the gene matches: 13. This CDR3 reads CASSPPFLDRESPLHF. The CDR3 DNA reads TGTGCCAGCAGTCCCCCTTTTTTGGACAGGGAGTCACCCCTCCACTTT.

This sequence joins TRBV12-5 and TRBJ1-5; D uncertain. The CDR3 length is 18 residues. Trimming removed 0 bases at V and 0 bases at J, with 15 bases between. Germline values: CDR1 LGHNT, CDR2 FRNRAP. The CDR3 here is CASGLVLIRGNSNQPQHF. The CDR3 DNA reads as TGTGCTAGTGGTTTGGTCCTCATTCGGGGTAATAGCAATCAGCCCCAGCATTTT.

The chain joins TRBV16 to TRBJ1-1; D remains unclear. Germline loops: CDR1 KGHSY, CDR2 FQNENV. The CDR3 extends over 13 amino acids. V lost 6 bases, J lost 3 bases, and 11 bases lay in between. CDR3 in amino acids: CASRPFGDTEAFF. CDR3 bases: TGTGCCAGCAGGCCCTTCGGGGACACTGAAGCTTTCTTT.

The genes are TRBV7-9 and TRBJ1-2, with a weak D call TRBD1 (6 bases). Trimming pared 3 bases from V and 13 bases from J, leaving 12 bases between. The CDR3 extends over 11 amino acids. Per germline, CDR1 SEHNR and CDR2 FQNEAQ (reference sequence). The CDR3 sequence is CASSFTQGSTF. CDR3 bases: TGTGCCAGCAGCTTCACACAGGGTTCCACCTTC.

The chain uses TRBV30 and TRBJ2-7, with D unresolved. The CDR3 has 12 residues. Germline CDR1 and CDR2: GTSNPN and SVGIG (reference sequence). Trimming took 0 bases from V and 4 from J, leaving 7 bases between them. The CDR3 coding sequence is TGTGCCTGGAGTGTTTGGGGTTACGAGCAGTACTTC. Residues: CAWSVWGYEQYF.

The chain has TRBV2 and TRBJ2-7; D may be TRBD1 (6 bases). Trimming left V 6 bases short and J 2 bases short, with 17 bases between. Per the germline V gene, CDR1 is SNHLY and CDR2 is FYNNEI. This CDR3 region has 15 residues. This CDR3 reads CASRDSGTTAYEQYF. CDR3 DNA sequence: TGTGCCAGCAGGGACTCGGGGACAACCGCCTACGAGCAGTACTTC.

The chain employs TRBV6-5 and TRBJ1-6; tentative D call: TRBD1 (5 bases). Trimming pared 0 bases from V and 9 bases from J, leaving 12 bases between. Germline loops: CDR1 MNHEY, CDR2 SVGAGI. The CDR3 loop spans 15 amino acids. CDR3 amino acids: CASSYSWQGGSPLHF. The DNA for the CDR3 is TGTGCCAGCAGTTACTCGTGGCAGGGTGGTTCACCCCTCCACTTT.

The V call is TRBV5-1, the J call TRBJ2-2; D is uncertain. The V gene's germline CDR1 is SGHRS and CDR2 YFSETQ. The CDR3 has 16 residues. The V gene lost 7 bases and the J gene lost 2 bases, with 18 bases spanning the gap. In DNA form, the CDR3 reads TGCGCCAGCTCGCCTCTGGCGGCCCCCAACACCGGGGAGCTGTTTTTT. Protein: CASSPLAAPNTGELFF.